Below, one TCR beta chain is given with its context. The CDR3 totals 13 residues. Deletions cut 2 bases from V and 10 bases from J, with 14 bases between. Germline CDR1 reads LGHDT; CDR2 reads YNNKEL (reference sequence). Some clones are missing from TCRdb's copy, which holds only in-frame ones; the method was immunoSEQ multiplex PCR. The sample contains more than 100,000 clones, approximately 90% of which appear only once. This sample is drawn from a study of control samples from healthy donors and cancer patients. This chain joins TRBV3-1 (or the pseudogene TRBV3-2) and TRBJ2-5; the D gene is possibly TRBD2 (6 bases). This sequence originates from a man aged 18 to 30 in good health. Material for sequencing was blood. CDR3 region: CASSQSLRGDQYF. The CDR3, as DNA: TGTGCCAGCAGCCAAAGTCTGCGGGGAGACCAGTACTTC.